This TCR beta chain was observed in a study of T cell responses to AZD1222 COVID-19 vaccine. Study findings and constraints: Reports indicate that nearly half of spike-specific TCRs are directed at unmutated variant regions.

This clone is a singleton in its sample. Its antigen remains unknown. The trim removed 6 bases at V and 4 bases at J, leaving 6 bases unmatched. CDR1 and CDR2 from the germline V gene are MDHEN and SYDVKM. The CDR3 extends over 15 amino acids. The table came from immunoSEQ multiplex PCR; TCRdb's copy has only in-frame clones and leaves some out. The sample includes about 130,000 clones, about 90% of them seen just once. The clonotype was recovered from an adult in good health. Material: peripheral blood, obtained on day 0 of AZD1222 vaccination. The chain combines TRBV28 with TRBJ1-2; 12 nucleotides align to TRBD1. CDR3 region: CASSRGTGGGYGYTF. Here the CDR3 DNA reads TGTGCCAGCAGCCGGGGGACAGGGGGCGGCTATGGCTACACCTTC.